These 30 T cell receptor beta chains were sequenced from one sample in a study of radiotherapy plus CTLA-4 blockade in lung cancer. Sequencing was performed with immunoSEQ multiplex PCR; in TCRdb, only in-frame clones are kept and a portion is missing. The sample consists of 43,000 or so clones, 55% to 80% of them appearing once. Material: peripheral blood, obtained from a patient treated with radiotherapy plus ipilimumab. All receptors derive from a human donor with non-small cell lung cancer who had a complete response to radiotherapy plus ipilimumab.

The rearrangement links TRBV7-2 to TRBJ2-5; 7 nucleotides line up with TRBD2. The CDR3 spans 14 residues. V trimming: 1 base; J trimming: 1 base; junction bases outside the gene matches: 0. The germline gives CDR1 SGHTA, CDR2 FQGNSA. The CDR3 coding sequence is TGTGCCAGCAGCTTAGGCGGGGGCCAAGAGACCCAGTACTTC. Translated: CASSLGGGQETQYF.

The chain joins TRBV28 to TRBJ2-7; 14 nucleotides line up with TRBD2. Germline V gene lookup returns CDR1 MDHEN and CDR2 SYDVKM. CDR3 length equals 15 residues. The junction had 6 bases not matched to a gene; V was cut back by 6 bases and J by 5 bases. DNA for the CDR3: TGTGCCAGCAGGAGGACTAGCGGGAGGAACGACGAGCAGTACTTC. Its protein product is CASRRTSGRNDEQYF.

This chain links TRBV28 with TRBJ2-3, with D possibly being TRBD2 (5 bases). Trimming stripped 2 bases from V and 4 bases from J, with 13 bases between. Germline loops: CDR1 MDHEN, CDR2 SYDVKM. The CDR3 spans 15 residues. CDR3 coding DNA: TGTGCCAGCAGTTTACCCGGAGTGAGGGCAGATACGCAGTATTTT. It encodes CASSLPGVRADTQYF.

The chain has TRBV5-4 and TRBJ2-7; 11 nucleotides line up with TRBD2. The germline V gene encodes CDR1 SGHNT and CDR2 YYREEE (reference sequence). This CDR3 contains 16 residues. J lost 6 bases, V lost 4 bases, and 12 bases had no gene match. Here the CDR3 reads CASSVSIAGGRPEQYF. CDR3 in DNA: TGTGCCAGCAGCGTAAGCATAGCGGGGGGGCGCCCCGAGCAGTACTTC.

A few counts support this clone. The rearrangement joins TRBV6-6 to TRBJ2-7, with 9 bases matching TRBD1. Germline CDR1 MNHNY, CDR2 SVGAGI (reference sequence). The CDR3 extends over 15 amino acids. V dropped 2 bases and J dropped 12; count of bases not matched to a gene: 14. The CDR3 protein is CASSYLTVPGQGAYF. The CDR3 DNA follows: TGTGCCAGCAGTTACCTCACAGTCCCGGGACAGGGCGCGTACTTC.

The chain carries TRBV5-6 and TRBJ2-5; the D is unclear. The DNA end is more similar to TRBJ2-7, so the J call may be wrong. Looked up from germline, CDR1 is SGHDT and CDR2 is YYEEEE. This CDR3 has 16 residues. Written as DNA, the CDR3 is TGTGCCAGCAGCTATCAAAGAGGCCTAAAGAACTACGAGCAGTACTTC. It yields the protein CASSYQRGLKNYEQYF.

The V gene is TRBV5-6, the J gene TRBJ2-7, with D perhaps TRBD2 (6 bases). Germline CDR1 reads SGHDT; CDR2 reads YYEEEE. The ends were cut back, 3 bases at V and 0 bases at J, with 16 bases in the middle. This CDR3 has 16 residues. The CDR3 nucleotides read TGTGCCAGCAGCTCCCTCGGGCGGGGAAGCTCCTACGAGCAGTACTTC. Its protein is CASSSLGRGSSYEQYF.

This clone is medium-sized (0.01 to 0.1%) in the sample. This chain uses TRBV6-1 with TRBJ1-1, with TRBD1 as a possible D gene (5 bases). The CDR3 runs 15 residues. V lost 6 bases, J lost 1 base, and 15 bases lay in between. Germline V gene lookup returns CDR1 MNHNS and CDR2 SASEGT. The DNA of the CDR3 is TGTGCCAGCAGGAGGAGGGGCGGAGGGAACACTGAAGCTTTCTTT. Its translation is CASRRRGGGNTEAFF.

In its sample, this clone was seen once. The V gene is TRBV10-1, the J gene TRBJ2-7; 12 bases align to TRBD2. The CDR3 extends over 13 amino acids. The germline gives CDR1 WNHNN, CDR2 SYGVQD (reference sequence). V gave up 6 bases and J gave up 6 bases; unmatched junction bases: 3. CDR3 coding DNA: TGCGCCAGCAGCGGGGGACTAGCGGGCGAGCAGTACTTC. Translating gives CASSGGLAGEQYF.

This sequence joins TRBV7-2 and TRBJ2-7; 8 nucleotides align to TRBD1. This CDR3 comprises 15 residues. The germline gives CDR1 SGHTA, CDR2 FQGNSA. The V and J ends lost 5 bases and 0 bases, in that order; junction bases with no gene match: 6. The CDR3 is CASSARTGSSYEQYF. The CDR3 DNA reads TGTGCCAGCAGCGCCCGGACAGGGAGCTCCTACGAGCAGTACTTC.

This rearrangement joins TRBV19 to TRBJ2-5; D unresolved. The J call may be mistaken, given a closer DNA end match to TRBJ2-7. The CDR3 totals 16 residues. Germline CDR1 LNHDA, CDR2 SQIVND (reference sequence). The CDR3 protein is CASSIDLSSSSYEQYF. The DNA for the CDR3 is TGTGCCAGTAGTATAGATCTTAGCTCAAGCTCCTACGAGCAGTACTTC.

The V and J genes are TRBV27 and TRBJ2-5; 13 positions agree with TRBD2. Germline assignment: CDR1 MNHEY and CDR2 SMNVEV (reference sequence). The CDR3 extends over 20 amino acids. J lost 3 bases, V lost 8 bases, and 21 bases had no gene match. The CDR3 sequence: CASSITSGRALRKGKETQYF. The CDR3 region has the DNA TGTGCCAGCTCTATCACTAGCGGGAGGGCCTTGAGAAAGGGGAAAGAGACCCAGTACTTC.

V and J are TRBV4-3 and TRBJ2-5, with 10 bases lining up with TRBD1. Germline V gene lookup returns CDR1 LGHNA and CDR2 YSLEER. The trim removed 4 bases at V and 3 bases at J, leaving 8 bases unmatched. The CDR3 spans 16 residues. CDR3 sequence: CASSRSPGQGKETQYF. The CDR3 DNA reads TGCGCCAGCAGCCGATCGCCGGGACAGGGGAAAGAGACCCAGTACTTC.

For the CDR3, the DNA is TGTGCCAGCTCTATAGACAGGGGAGGTACTGAAGCTTTCTTT. This sequence encodes CASSIDRGGTEAFF. The V and J genes are TRBV6-7 and TRBJ1-1; 8 bases are a match to TRBD1. TRBV6-7 is an open reading frame, and its role is uncertain. The CDR3 sequence is 14 residues long. Trimming took 8 bases from V and 5 from J; bases not matched to a gene: 10.

The genes are TRBV25-1 and TRBJ2-5; D might be TRBD2 (6 bases). V lost 0 bases and J lost 4, with 9 bases in between. CDR1 and CDR2 from the germline V gene are MGHDK and SYGVNS. The CDR3 is made up of 14 amino acids. Here the CDR3 reads CASSEYGGPETQYF. CDR3 DNA: TGTGCCAGCAGTGAATACGGGGGACCAGAGACCCAGTACTTC.

CDR3 bases: TGTGCCAGTAGCGCCGGGACAACCAGGGCCTACGAGCAGTACTTC. It specifies CASSAGTTRAYEQYF. This chain joins TRBV19 and TRBJ2-7; D possibly corresponds to TRBD1 (6 bases). Germline V gene sequence: CDR1 LNHDA, CDR2 SQIVND (reference sequence). The CDR3 covers 15 residues. With 6 bases removed from V and 2 bases from J, the gap between germline ends came to 17 bases.

About this clone: Additional DNA sequences in this sample encode the identical CDR3. The chain uses TRBV5-1 and TRBJ2-7, with unresolved D. The CDR3 is made up of 12 amino acids. Deletions cut 1 base from V and 3 bases from J, with 5 bases between. The germline V gene has CDR1 SGHRS and CDR2 YFSETQ. CDR3 residues: CASSLPSYEQYF. The CDR3 DNA follows: TGCGCCAGCAGCTTGCCCAGCTACGAGCAGTACTTC.

V usage is TRBV6-5 and J usage is TRBJ1-1, with D unclear. V lost 0 bases and J 1 base, leaving 12 bases between the germline ends. Germline V CDR1 and CDR2: MNHEY, SVGAGI. This CDR3 is built from 16 residues. The CDR3 protein is CASSYSQGRRNTEAFF. CDR3 nucleotide sequence: TGTGCCAGCAGTTACTCGCAAGGGAGGAGGAACACTGAAGCTTTCTTT.

The V gene is TRBV28, the J gene TRBJ1-5; D unclear. With 5 bases removed from V and 1 base from J, the gap between germline ends came to 15 bases. This CDR3 comprises 16 residues. Germline CDR1 and CDR2: MDHEN and SYDVKM. Here the CDR3 reads CASSPPRDASNQPQHF. The DNA for the CDR3 is TGTGCCAGCAGTCCGCCCCGAGATGCAAGCAATCAGCCCCAGCATTTT. Together with reference TRBV28 and TRBJ1-5, the CDR3 gives the full variable domain: DVKVTQSSRYLVKRTGEKVFLECVQDMDHENMFWYRQDPGLGLRLIYFSYDVKMKEKGDIPEGYSVSREKKERFSLILESASTNQTSMYLCASSPPRDASNQPQHFGDGTRLSIL.

V gene TRBV2 combines with J gene TRBJ1-4; D unclear. The germline V gene has CDR1 SNHLY and CDR2 FYNNEI. V was trimmed by 4 bases and J by 3 bases, leaving 12 bases between them. The CDR3 is 15 residues long. The CDR3 nucleotides read TGTGCCAGCAGTGGGACTGCCGCAGCTAATGAAAAACTGTTTTTT. As protein: CASSGTAAANEKLFF.

V usage is TRBV7-2 and J usage is TRBJ1-4, with a weak D call TRBD1 (6 bases). V was shortened by 4 bases and J by 10 bases, with 10 bases between the two germline ends. In germline, CDR1 is SGHTA, CDR2 FQGNSA. This CDR3 is built from 12 residues. The CDR3, as DNA: TGTGCCAGCAGCTATTTAGGGGGAAAACTGTTTTTT. Protein: CASSYLGGKLFF.

This clone came up once. The CDR3 reads CASSVSAGRNSPLHF. CDR3 bases: TGTGCCAGCAGCGTGTCTGCGGGGAGGAATTCACCCCTCCACTTT. This chain connects TRBV9 to TRBJ1-6; no firm D call. Germline V gives CDR1 SGDLS, CDR2 YYNGEE. Deletions cut 2 bases from V and 7 bases from J, with 13 bases between. The CDR3 is made up of 15 amino acids.

The V gene is TRBV7-2, the J gene TRBJ2-7, with 9 bases fitting TRBD2. CDR1 is SGHTA and CDR2 is FQGNSA in the germline V gene. V was clipped by 3 bases and J by 3 bases; unmatched bases: 12. The length of the CDR3 is 17 residues. CDR3 bases: TGTGCCAGCAGCTTCTCTAGCGGGGCGGGGCGGGGCTACGAGCAGTACTTC. Translated: CASSFSSGAGRGYEQYF.

This clone was seen only a few times. V and J are TRBV2 and TRBJ2-7; TRBD2 matches at 10 bases. The CDR3 is made up of 14 amino acids. V was pared by 7 bases and J by 4 bases, with 7 bases of the junction left unmatched. CDR1 is SNHLY, CDR2 FYNNEI, per germline. The chain's CDR3 is CASKYGTSEYEQYF. DNA of the CDR3: TGTGCCAGCAAATACGGGACTAGCGAATACGAGCAGTACTTC.

The J gene is TRBJ1-5, the V gene TRBV7-9; 7 positions match TRBD1. After removal of 0 bases from V and 6 bases from J, the junction contained 5 bases not matched to a gene. The CDR3 is 15 amino acids. CDR1 is SEHNR and CDR2 is FQNEAQ in the germline V gene (reference sequence). The CDR3 sequence: CASSLATGLGQPQHF. Here the CDR3 DNA reads TGTGCCAGCAGCTTAGCGACAGGGCTCGGTCAGCCCCAGCATTTT.

This clone was seen only once. The rearrangement uses TRBV5-1 and TRBJ1-2; TRBD1 aligns across 7 bases. CDR1 is SGHRS, CDR2 YFSETQ, per germline. The CDR3 totals 15 residues. Losses at the gene ends were 1 base for V and 8 bases for J; bases not matched to a gene: 11. CDR3 sequence: CASSLISGQAYGYTF. CDR3 coding DNA: TGCGCCAGCAGCTTGATCTCAGGACAGGCGTACGGCTACACCTTC. Together with reference TRBV5-1 and TRBJ1-2, the CDR3 gives the full variable domain: KAGVTQTPRYLIKTRGQQVTLSCSPISGHRSVSWYQQTPGQGLQFLFEYFSETQRNKGNFPGRFSGRQFSNSRSEMNVSTLELGDSALYLCASSLISGQAYGYTFGSGTRLTVV.

V usage is TRBV4-1 and J usage is TRBJ2-7, with 11 positions matching TRBD2. V lost 4 bases to trimming and J lost 4 bases; unmatched junction nucleotides: 6. The length of the CDR3 is 15 residues. Germline CDR1 reads MGHRA; CDR2 reads YSYEKL. The CDR3 here is CASSLGSGGAYEQYF. CDR3 sequence (DNA): TGCGCCAGCAGCCTGGGTAGCGGGGGGGCATACGAGCAGTACTTC.

The chain has TRBV11-2 and TRBJ2-2; D gene uncertain. This CDR3 has 15 amino acids. Trimming pared 5 bases from V and 4 bases from J, leaving 14 bases between. The germline gives CDR1 SGHAT, CDR2 FQNNGV. DNA for the CDR3: TGTGCCAGCAGCCGCGCCGGTGTTAGCACCGGGGAGCTGTTTTTT. This sequence encodes CASSRAGVSTGELFF.

This clone was seen a few times. The chain links TRBV5-1 to TRBJ2-1, with a weak D call TRBD1 (5 bases). Germline CDR1 reads SGHRS; CDR2 reads YFSETQ. V was shortened by 2 bases and J by 8 bases, with 14 bases between the two germline ends. CDR3 length equals 14 residues. The CDR3 nucleotides read TGCGCCAGCAGCTTCAGGGTCCAATTTGATGAGCAGTTCTTC. Amino acids: CASSFRVQFDEQFF.

A few counts support this clone. This CDR3 is also generated by other DNA sequences in the sample. J is TRBJ2-2 and V is TRBV6-5; the D gene is possibly TRBD1 (5 bases). The germline V gene encodes CDR1 MNHEY and CDR2 SVGAGI. V lost 0 bases and J lost 3, with 8 bases in between. This CDR3 contains 15 residues. CDR3 loop: CASSYSQGDTGELFF. For the CDR3, the DNA is TGTGCCAGCAGTTACTCTCAAGGGGACACCGGGGAGCTGTTTTTT.